This T cell receptor (beta chain) was captured in a study of shared clonotypes between healthy human individuals. Study results and limitations: Measured sharing among donors was expected to vary with sequencing depth.

Germline lookup yields CDR1 SEHNR and CDR2 FQNEAQ (reference sequence). The V gene end was trimmed by 3 bases and the J gene end by 1 base; junction bases not matched to a gene: 4. This CDR3 is 15 amino acids long. Each cell subset's genomic DNA was divided evenly among several immunoSEQ plates. Profiled with immunoSEQ multiplex PCR; TCRdb holds only in-frame clones, not every one. Found here are a few hundred thousand clones, roughly 84% of them singletons; the top ten hold roughly 17%. In regard to this clone: Its antigen remains unknown.

Sequencing was done on a sample of memory CD8+ T cells sorted from blood. Stated subset: CD45RO+ cells pooled with CCR7-negative TemRA cells. The V gene is TRBV7-9, the J gene TRBJ1-2; 8 bases are a match to TRBD1. The receptor comes from a man aged 18 to 29 in good health. The DNA for the CDR3 is TGTGCCAGCAGCTTGACAGGGGAGGGTAACTATGGCTACACCTTC. Translation gives CASSLTGEGNYGYTF.